This TCR beta chain came from a study of blood T cell repertoires in COVID-19. Here immunoSEQ multiplex PCR was the method, and the copy in TCRdb shows in-frame clones only, minus some. The table shows about 70,000 clones, with approximately 83% occurring only once. The sequence came from a human donor in a cohort sampled during active COVID-19. Sequenced input: peripheral blood.

As DNA, the CDR3 is TGTGCCAGCAGTTTCCAGGCTTACAATGAGCAGTTCTTC. Amino acid sequence: CASSFQAYNEQFF. V is TRBV27 and J is TRBJ2-1; no clear D gene. Trimming removed 3 bases at V and 4 bases at J, with 7 bases between. This CDR3 is 13 amino acids long. In germline, CDR1 is MNHEY, CDR2 SMNVEV (reference sequence).